This T cell receptor beta chain was found in a study of shared clonotypes between healthy human individuals. The germline V gene has CDR1 MNHEY and CDR2 SVGAGI. Trimming shortened V by 0 bases and J by 1 base, and 3 bases separated the two germline ends. This CDR3 is built from 13 residues. The study separated CD4+ cells into CD45RA+ naive and CD45RA-negative memory subsets. About this clone itself: Its antigen remains unidentified. The same CDR3 is also encoded by other DNA sequences in this sample.

TCRdb's table, derived via immunoSEQ multiplex PCR, lists solely in-frame clones and lacks some. The sample contains about 2 million clones, approximately 95% of which appear only once. Study-level points and caveats: As a rule, naive subsets had a larger estimated richness than memory subsets. For naive CD4 cells, roughly 4.8% of clonotypes were shared across a few donors.

Sequenced input: naive CD4+ T cells sorted from blood. Subset specified: CD45RA+ positively selected. The source of this sequence is a man aged 18 to 30 in good health. This chain connects TRBV6-5 to TRBJ2-5, with no clear D. The CDR3 DNA reads as TGTGCCAGCAGTTACTCGGGCCAAGAGACCCAGTACTTC. It is translated as CASSYSGQETQYF.